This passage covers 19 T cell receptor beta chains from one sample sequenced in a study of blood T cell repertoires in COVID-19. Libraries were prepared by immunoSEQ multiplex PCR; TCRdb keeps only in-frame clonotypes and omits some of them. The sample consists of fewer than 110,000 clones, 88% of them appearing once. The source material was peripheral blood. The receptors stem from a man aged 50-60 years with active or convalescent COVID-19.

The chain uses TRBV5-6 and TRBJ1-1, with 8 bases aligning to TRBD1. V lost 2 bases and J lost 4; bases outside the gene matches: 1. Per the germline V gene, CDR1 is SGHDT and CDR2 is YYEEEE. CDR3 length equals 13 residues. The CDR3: CASSFDRGTEAFF. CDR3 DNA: TGTGCCAGCAGCTTCGACAGGGGCACTGAAGCTTTCTTT.

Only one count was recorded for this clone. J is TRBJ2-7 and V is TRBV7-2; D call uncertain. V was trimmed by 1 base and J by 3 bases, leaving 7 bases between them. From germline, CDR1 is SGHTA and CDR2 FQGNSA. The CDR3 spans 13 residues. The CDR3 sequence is CASSLGLRYEQYF. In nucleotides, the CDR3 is TGTGCCAGCAGCTTAGGACTCCGCTACGAGCAGTACTTC.

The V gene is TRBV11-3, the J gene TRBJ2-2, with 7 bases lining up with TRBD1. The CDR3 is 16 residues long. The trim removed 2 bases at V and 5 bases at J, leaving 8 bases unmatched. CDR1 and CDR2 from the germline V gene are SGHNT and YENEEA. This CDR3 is CASSLPRQGRTGELFF. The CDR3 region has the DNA TGTGCCAGCAGCTTACCTCGACAGGGAAGGACCGGGGAGCTGTTTTTT.

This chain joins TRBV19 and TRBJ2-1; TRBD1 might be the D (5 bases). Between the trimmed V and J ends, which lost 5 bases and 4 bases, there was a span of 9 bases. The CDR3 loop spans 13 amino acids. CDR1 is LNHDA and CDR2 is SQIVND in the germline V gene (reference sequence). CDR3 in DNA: TGTGCCAGTAGTTCTTCAGGGTACAATGAGCAGTTCTTC. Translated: CASSSSGYNEQFF. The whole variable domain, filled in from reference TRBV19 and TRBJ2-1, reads DGGITQSPKYLFRKEGQNVTLSCEQNLNHDAMYWYRQDPGQGLRLIYYSQIVNDFQKGDIAEGYSVSREKKESFPLTVTSAQKNPTAFYLCASSSSGYNEQFFGPGTRLTVL.

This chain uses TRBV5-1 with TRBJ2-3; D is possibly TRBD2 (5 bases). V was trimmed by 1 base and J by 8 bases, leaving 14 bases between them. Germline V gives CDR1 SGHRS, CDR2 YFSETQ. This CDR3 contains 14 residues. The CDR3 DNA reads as TGCGCCAGCAGCTTGTCCCGGGATGAGGGTACGCAGTATTTT. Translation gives CASSLSRDEGTQYF. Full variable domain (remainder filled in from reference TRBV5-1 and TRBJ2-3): KAGVTQTPRYLIKTRGQQVTLSCSPISGHRSVSWYQQTPGQGLQFLFEYFSETQRNKGNFPGRFSGRQFSNSRSEMNVSTLELGDSALYLCASSLSRDEGTQYFGPGTRLTVL.

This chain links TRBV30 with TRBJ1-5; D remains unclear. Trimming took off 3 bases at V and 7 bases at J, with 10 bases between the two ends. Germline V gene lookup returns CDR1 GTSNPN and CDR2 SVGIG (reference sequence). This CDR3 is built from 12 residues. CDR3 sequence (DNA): TGTGCCTGGAGGGGCCCCGGACAGCCCCAGCATTTT. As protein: CAWRGPGQPQHF.

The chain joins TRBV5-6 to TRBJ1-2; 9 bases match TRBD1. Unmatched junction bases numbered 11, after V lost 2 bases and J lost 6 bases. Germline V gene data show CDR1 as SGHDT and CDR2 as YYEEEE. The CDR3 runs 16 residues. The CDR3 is CASSFEPGDRVNGYTF. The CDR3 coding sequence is TGTGCCAGCAGCTTTGAGCCTGGGGACAGGGTGAATGGCTACACCTTC.

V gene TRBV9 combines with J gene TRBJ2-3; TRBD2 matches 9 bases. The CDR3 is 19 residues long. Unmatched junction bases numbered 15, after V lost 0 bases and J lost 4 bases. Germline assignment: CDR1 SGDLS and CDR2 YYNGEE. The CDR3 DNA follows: TGTGCCAGCAGCGTAGAGGCCTGGAGGGCGGGAGGGGGACCAGATACGCAGTATTTT. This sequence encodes CASSVEAWRAGGGPDTQYF.

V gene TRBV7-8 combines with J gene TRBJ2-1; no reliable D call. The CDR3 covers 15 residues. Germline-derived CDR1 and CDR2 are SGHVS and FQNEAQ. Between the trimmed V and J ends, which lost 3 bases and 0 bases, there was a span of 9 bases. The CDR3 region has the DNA TGTGCCAGCAGCTTCTCGAGGAGCTCCTACAATGAGCAGTTCTTC. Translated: CASSFSRSSYNEQFF.

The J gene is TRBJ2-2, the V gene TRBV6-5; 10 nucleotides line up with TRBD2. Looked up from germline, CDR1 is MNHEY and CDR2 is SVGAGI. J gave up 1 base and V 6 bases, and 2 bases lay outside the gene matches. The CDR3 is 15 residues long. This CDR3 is CASRWTSGNTGELFF. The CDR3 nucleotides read TGTGCCAGCAGATGGACTAGCGGGAACACCGGGGAGCTGTTTTTT.

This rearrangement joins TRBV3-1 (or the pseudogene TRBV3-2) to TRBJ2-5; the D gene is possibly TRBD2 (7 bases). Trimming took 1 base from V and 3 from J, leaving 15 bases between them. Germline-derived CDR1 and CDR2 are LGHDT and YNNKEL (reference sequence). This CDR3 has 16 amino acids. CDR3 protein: CASSQARGAGKETQYF. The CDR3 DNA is TGTGCCAGCAGCCAAGCCCGGGGGGCCGGGAAAGAGACCCAGTACTTC.

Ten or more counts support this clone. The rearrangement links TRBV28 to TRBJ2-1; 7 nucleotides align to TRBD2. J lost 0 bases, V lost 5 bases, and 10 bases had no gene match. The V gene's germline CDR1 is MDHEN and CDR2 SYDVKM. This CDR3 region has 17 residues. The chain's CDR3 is CASSVNLAGYSYNEQFF. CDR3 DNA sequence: TGTGCCAGCAGTGTAAATTTAGCGGGTTACTCCTACAATGAGCAGTTCTTC.

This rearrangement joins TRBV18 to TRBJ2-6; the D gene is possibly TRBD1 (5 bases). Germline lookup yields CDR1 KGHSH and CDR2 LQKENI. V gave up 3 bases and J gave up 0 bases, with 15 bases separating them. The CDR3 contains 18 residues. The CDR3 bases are TGTGCCAGCTCACCGTCGGGCACAGGAACCTCTGGGGCCAACGTCCTGACTTTC. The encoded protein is CASSPSGTGTSGANVLTF.

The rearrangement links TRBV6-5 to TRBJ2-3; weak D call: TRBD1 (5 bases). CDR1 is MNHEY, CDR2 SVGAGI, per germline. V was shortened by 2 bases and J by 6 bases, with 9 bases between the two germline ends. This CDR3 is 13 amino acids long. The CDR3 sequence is CASSYTGADTQYF. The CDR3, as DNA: TGTGCCAGCAGTTACACAGGAGCCGATACGCAGTATTTT.

CDR3 sequence (DNA): TGTGCCAGCACCAGAACCGGGACAGGGGGGAACACTGAAGCTTTCTTT. This encodes CASTRTGTGGNTEAFF. J is TRBJ1-1 and V is TRBV6-6, with 11 bases fitting TRBD1. CDR1 MNHNY and CDR2 SVGAGI come from the germline V gene (reference sequence). V shed 7 bases and J 1 base; nucleotides not matched to a gene: 8. The CDR3 extends over 16 amino acids.

CDR3 protein: CAIRGTGADTEAFF. CDR3 DNA sequence: TGTGCCATCAGGGGGACAGGGGCGGACACTGAAGCTTTCTTT. This chain joins TRBV10-3 and TRBJ1-1; 10 positions agree with TRBD1. The germline V gene has CDR1 ENHRY and CDR2 SYGVKD. CDR3 length equals 14 residues. Losses at the gene ends were 6 bases for V and 3 bases for J; bases not matched to a gene: 4.

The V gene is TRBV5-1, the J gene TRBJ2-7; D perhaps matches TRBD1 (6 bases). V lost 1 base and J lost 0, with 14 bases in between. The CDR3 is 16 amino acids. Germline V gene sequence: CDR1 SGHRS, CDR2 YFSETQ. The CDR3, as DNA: TGCGCCAGCAGCTTGCACACAGGGTTGAGCTCCTACGAGCAGTACTTC. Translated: CASSLHTGLSSYEQYF.

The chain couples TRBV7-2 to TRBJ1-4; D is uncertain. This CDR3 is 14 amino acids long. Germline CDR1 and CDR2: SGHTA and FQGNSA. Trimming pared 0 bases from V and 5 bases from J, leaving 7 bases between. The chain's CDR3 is CASSLAPGNEKLFF. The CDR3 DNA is TGTGCCAGCAGCTTAGCCCCAGGAAATGAAAAACTGTTTTTT.

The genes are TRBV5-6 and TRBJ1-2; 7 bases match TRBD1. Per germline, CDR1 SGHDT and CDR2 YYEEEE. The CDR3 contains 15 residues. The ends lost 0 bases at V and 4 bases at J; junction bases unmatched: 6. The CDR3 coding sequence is TGTGCCAGCAGCTTGGACGACAGGGTGGGCTATGGCTACACCTTC. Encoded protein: CASSLDDRVGYGYTF.